The 14 T cell receptor beta chains below all came from one sample that was sequenced in a study of cytomegalovirus exposure and HLA in healthy donors (dated by TCRdb to about 2017). Library construction relied on the immunoSEQ multiplex PCR assay. For the multiplex PCR, a mixture combining 60 forward primers for TCR Vbeta segments and 13 reverse primers for TCR Jbeta segments was used. Not all clones reach the TCRdb copy of this immuneACCESS table, which keeps in-frame sequences only. Checked studies attribute under half of the gap to unresolved V genes and leave the rest unexplained. The sample data list about 150,000 clones, and roughly three quarters of these were observed just once. Of the sample, 3% to 4% is held by the ten largest clones. The sample consisted of PBMCs. These receptors were obtained from a human donor in good health.

This clone was found once. The junction and the germline gene differ at one end; a read error may be behind it. The chain has TRBV5-1 and TRBJ1-1; D unclear. The CDR3 sequence is 13 residues long. The germline CDR1 and CDR2 sequences are SGHRS and YFSETQ. The CDR3 reads CASRLGDGTEAFF. DNA of the CDR3: TGCGCCAGCAGGTTGGGAGACGGGACTGAAGCTTTCTTT.

V and J are TRBV5-1 and TRBJ2-5; D ambiguous. Looked up from germline, CDR1 is SGHRS and CDR2 is YFSETQ. Trimming took 0 bases from V and 5 from J, leaving 11 bases between them. The CDR3 totals 14 residues. CDR3 in amino acids: CASSLEVPGETQYF. As DNA, the CDR3 is TGCGCCAGCAGCTTGGAAGTTCCCGGGGAGACCCAGTACTTC.

This chain links TRBV7-2 with TRBJ1-2, with D hard to call. The CDR3 spans 15 residues. Trimming removed 1 base at V and 0 bases at J, with 9 bases between. The germline V gene encodes CDR1 SGHTA and CDR2 FQGNSA. The CDR3 region has the DNA TGTGCCAGCAGCTTAGAGGCCGGGACTAACTATGGCTACACCTTC. This sequence encodes CASSLEAGTNYGYTF.

This clone was seen a handful of times. V and J are TRBV5-1 and TRBJ1-1; 7 bases match TRBD1. The CDR3 contains 14 residues. CDR1 is SGHRS, CDR2 YFSETQ, per germline. The ends lost 2 bases at V and 1 base at J; junction bases unmatched: 2. CDR3 sequence: CASSLQGRNTEAFF. CDR3 coding DNA: TGCGCCAGCAGCTTACAGGGGAGGAACACTGAAGCTTTCTTT.

V and J are TRBV10-1 and TRBJ2-5; D is perhaps TRBD1 (5 bases). There are 13 residues in the CDR3. The V end was cut by 6 bases, the J end by 7 bases, with 15 bases between. CDR1 and CDR2 (germline): WNHNN, SYGVQD (reference sequence). The CDR3 spells CASSLRALGTQYF. The CDR3 DNA reads as TGCGCCAGCAGCCTCAGGGCTCTAGGGACCCAGTACTTC.

The chain uses TRBV14 and TRBJ1-2; no clear D. The CDR3 consists of 11 residues. Germline-derived CDR1 and CDR2 are SGHDN and FVKESK. V was trimmed by 1 base and J by 8 bases, leaving 5 bases between them. The CDR3 DNA reads as TGTGCCAGCAGCCAAGGGGCCGGCTACACCTTC. Residues: CASSQGAGYTF.

CDR3 bases: TGCGCCAGCAGCGTGGGACAGGGGTTGAACGAGCAGTACTTC. Its translation: CASSVGQGLNEQYF. The chain is built from TRBV5-1 and TRBJ2-7; 10 positions match TRBD1. The germline V gene has CDR1 SGHRS and CDR2 YFSETQ. V shed 4 bases and J 5 bases; nucleotides not matched to a gene: 6. CDR3 length: 14 residues.

The chain carries TRBV10-2 and TRBJ1-2; D ambiguous. Germline lookup yields CDR1 WSHSY and CDR2 SAAADI. The ends were cut back, 2 bases at V and 0 bases at J, with 10 bases in the middle. The CDR3 loop spans 15 amino acids. The CDR3 region is CASSENTASNYGYTF. Here the CDR3 DNA reads TGCGCCAGCAGTGAGAACACAGCTTCTAACTATGGCTACACCTTC.

V usage is TRBV29-1 and J usage is TRBJ2-5, with 7 bases identical to TRBD1. V lost 7 bases, J lost 5 bases, and 10 bases stayed unmatched. The germline gives CDR1 SQVTM, CDR2 ANQGSEA. This CDR3 is 13 amino acids long. The CDR3 region has the DNA TGCAGCGCCGACAGGGACCTCGGGGAGACCCAGTACTTC. It codes for CSADRDLGETQYF.

The chain carries TRBV19 and TRBJ2-7, with 14 bases that match TRBD2. V lost 9 bases to trimming and J lost 1 base; unmatched junction nucleotides: 11. This CDR3 spans 17 amino acids. Germline CDR1 reads LNHDA; CDR2 reads SQIVND (reference sequence). The CDR3 reads CASSPGTSGRVSYEQYF. CDR3 coding DNA: TGTGCCAGCAGTCCAGGGACTAGCGGGAGAGTATCCTACGAGCAGTACTTC. Drawing the rest from reference TRBV19 and TRBJ2-7, the complete variable domain is DGGITQSPKYLFRKEGQNVTLSCEQNLNHDAMYWYRQDPGQGLRLIYYSQIVNDFQKGDIAEGYSVSREKKESFPLTVTSAQKNPTAFYLCASSPGTSGRVSYEQYFGPGTRLTVT.

Comment on this clone: Its ends do not fully match the called genes, so a read error is possible. V usage is TRBV2 and J usage is TRBJ2-3; 10 bases line up with TRBD1. The CDR3 is 15 residues long. Germline CDR1 is SNHLY and CDR2 is FYNNEI. CDR3 in DNA: TGTGCCAGCAGAGAAGACAGGGGGCGCAGAGATACGCAGTATTTT. Its translation is CASREDRGRRDTQYF.

The chain couples TRBV10-3 to TRBJ2-5, with 9 nucleotides matching TRBD2. Germline values: CDR1 ENHRY, CDR2 SYGVKD. V was pared by 0 bases and J by 5 bases, with 16 bases of the junction left unmatched. The CDR3 runs 19 residues. The CDR3 here is CAISESSGLGGGAQETQYF. CDR3 sequence (DNA): TGTGCCATCAGTGAGTCGTCAGGTTTGGGCGGGGGGGCCCAGGAGACCCAGTACTTC.

The V call is TRBV5-1, the J call TRBJ2-3; weak D call: TRBD2 (6 bases). Germline CDR1 reads SGHRS; CDR2 reads YFSETQ. Trimming took 2 bases from V and 5 from J, leaving 12 bases between them. The CDR3 length is 14 residues. Here the CDR3 reads CASSFGGWGDTQYF. CDR3 nucleotide sequence: TGCGCCAGCAGCTTCGGGGGTTGGGGAGATACGCAGTATTTT.

The V and J genes are TRBV5-1 and TRBJ1-1; no clear D. V was shortened by 7 bases and J by 0 bases, with 19 bases between the two germline ends. Germline CDR1 SGHRS, CDR2 YFSETQ. This CDR3 contains 16 residues. The CDR3 is CASSTQSGGLNTEAFF. CDR3 nucleotides: TGCGCCAGCTCTACCCAATCGGGAGGGTTGAACACTGAAGCTTTCTTT.